The rows below give T cell receptor beta chains drawn from one sample of a study of response to subunit inactivated influenza vaccine. One entry per CDR3 protein results from TCRdb running MiXCR on the RT-PCR reads. The sample shows about 520,000 distinct CDR3 sequences, about 25% of them seen only once. Specimen: CD4+ T cells sorted from PBMCs, collected 4 to 6 days after vaccination. These TCRs come from a man aged 50 to 59 who received an inactivated influenza vaccine. Each CDR3 is given with its conserved first and last residue. D genes are given only for firm matches. The listing skips clone size in some rows; elsewhere it reads once, few, many or a size class.

d_gene	v_gene	j_gene	abundance	CDR3nt	CDR3aa
TRBD1	TRBV6-2/TRBV6-3	TRBJ2-2	few	TGTGCCAGCAGATATGGGACAGGGCGGTTAACCGGGGAGCTGTTTTTT	CASRYGTGRLTGELFF
TRBD2	TRBV4-2	TRBJ2-2	NA	TGTGCCAGCAGCCAAGATCGGTTCGGGGGGTGGTCTTCGAACACCGGGGAGCTGTTTTTT	CASSQDRFGGWSSNTGELFF
NA	TRBV4-2	TRBJ2-7	NA	TGTGCCAGCAGCCAAGGAAGAGGTATATACGAGCAGTACTTC	CASSQGRGIYEQYF
NA	TRBV5-6	TRBJ1-1	NA	TGTGCCAGCGCCCCCGCAGGCGGAATGAACACTGAAGCTTTCTTT	CASAPAGGMNTEAFF
TRBD2	TRBV7-9	TRBJ2-1	NA	TGTGCCAGCAGCTATAGCGGGGGAACCTACAATGAGCAGTTCTTC	CASSYSGGTYNEQFF
NA	TRBV12-3/TRBV12-4	TRBJ2-2	few	TGTGCCAGCAGTTCCCCCTCCCAAAGGAACACCGGGGAGCTGTTTTTT	CASSSPSQRNTGELFF
TRBD2	TRBV20-1	TRBJ2-7	NA	TGCAGTGCTAGTAACGATCGGACTAGCCCCTACGAGCAGTACTTC	CSASNDRTSPYEQYF
NA	TRBV7-2	TRBJ2-7	NA	TGTGCCAGCACATTTCCGGGAGTTCGCAACGAGCAGTACTTC	CASTFPGVRNEQYF
TRBD1	TRBV11-2	TRBJ2-7	NA	TGTGCCAGCAGTCTCGGGGGGACAGGGGACTACGAGCAGTACTTC	CASSLGGTGDYEQYF
NA	TRBV11-2	TRBJ2-4	few	TGTGCCAGCAGCTCAGAGGACAAAAACATTCAGTACTTC	CASSSEDKNIQYF
NA	TRBV29-1	TRBJ2-7	few	TGCAGCGTTGGGGGGCGGAGGGGTATCTACGAGCAGTACTTC	CSVGGRRGIYEQYF
TRBD2	TRBV7-8	TRBJ2-7	few	TGTGCCAGCAGCTTAGTCTATAGCGGGTCCTACGAGCAGTACTTC	CASSLVYSGSYEQYF
NA	TRBV4-2	TRBJ2-7	NA	TGTGCCAGCAGCCAAGATACCAGGAGCTCCTACGAGCAGTACTTC	CASSQDTRSSYEQYF
NA	TRBV19	TRBJ2-2	few	TGTGCCAGTAGACAGTACACCGGGGAGCTGTTTTTT	CASRQYTGELFF
NA	TRBV7-9	TRBJ1-4	few	TGTGCCAGCAGCTTAGGGCTGGATGAAAAACTGTTTTTT	CASSLGLDEKLFF
TRBD2	TRBV27	TRBJ2-1	few	TGTGCCAGCAGTTATGCTAGCGGCCAAAGCAAGTTCTTC	CASSYASGQSKFF
TRBD2	TRBV7-6	TRBJ2-3	NA	TGTGCCAGCAGCTTTTTACGGGCTAGCGGTAGCACAGATACGCAGTATTTT	CASSFLRASGSTDTQYF
TRBD1	TRBV5-5	TRBJ1-3	few	TGTGCCAGCAGCGGAACCGGGACAGGGCGCGGAAACACCATATATTTT	CASSGTGTGRGNTIYF